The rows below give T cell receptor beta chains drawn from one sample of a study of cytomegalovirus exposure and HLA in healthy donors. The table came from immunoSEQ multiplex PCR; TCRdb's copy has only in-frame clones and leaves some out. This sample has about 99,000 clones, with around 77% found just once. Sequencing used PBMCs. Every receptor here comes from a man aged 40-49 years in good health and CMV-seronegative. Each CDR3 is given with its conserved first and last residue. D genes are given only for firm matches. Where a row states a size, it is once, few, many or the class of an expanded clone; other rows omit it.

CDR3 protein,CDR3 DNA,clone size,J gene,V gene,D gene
CASGKAPYEQYF,TGTGCCAGCGGGAAGGCCCCCTACGAGCAGTACTTC,-,TRBJ2-7,TRBV19,-
CASSPGTSPNTGELFF,TGCGCCAGCAGCCCCGGGACATCCCCGAACACCGGGGAGCTGTTTTTT,-,TRBJ2-2,TRBV5-1,-
CASSQLPSYEQYF,TGTGCCAGCAGCCAACTTCCTTCCTACGAGCAGTACTTC,-,TRBJ2-7,TRBV14,-
CATSRTNPAGANVLTF,TGTGCCACCAGCAGAACTAACCCAGCTGGGGCCAACGTCCTGACTTTC,-,TRBJ2-6,TRBV15,-
CASSPGLAGVRQFF,TGTGCCAGCAGCCCTGGACTAGCGGGGGTAAGGCAGTTCTTC,-,TRBJ2-1,TRBV27,TRBD2
CASSDRGRPTQYF,TGTGCCAGCAGTGACAGGGGACGCCCTACGCAGTATTTT,few,TRBJ2-3,TRBV2,-
CASSLLDRNTEAFF,TGTGCCAGCAGTTTATTGGACAGGAACACTGAAGCTTTCTTT,-,TRBJ1-1,TRBV28,-
CASQLQGTVHTEAFF,TGTGCCAGCCAACTACAGGGTACGGTTCACACTGAAGCTTTCTTT,few,TRBJ1-1,TRBV11-2,-
CASKTGITDTQYF,TGCGCCAGCAAAACGGGAATCACAGATACGCAGTATTTT,-,TRBJ2-3,TRBV5-1,-
CASSPGTLGNEQFF,TGTGCCAGCAGTCCCGGGACTCTAGGGAATGAGCAGTTCTTC,-,TRBJ2-1,TRBV27,-
CASSFSGTGTYEQYF,TGTGCCAGCAGCTTTTCCGGGACTGGAACCTACGAGCAGTACTTC,-,TRBJ2-7,TRBV5-6,-
CASTRPGSYNEQFF,TGTGCCAGCACCCGCCCGGGCTCCTACAATGAGCAGTTCTTC,-,TRBJ2-1,TRBV25-1,-
CASSPLRTGRNEQFF,TGTGCCAGCAGCCCACTTCGGACAGGGCGAAATGAGCAGTTCTTC,-,TRBJ2-1,TRBV7-3,TRBD1
CASSSTVAYGYTF,TGTGCCAGCAGTTCAACAGTGGCTTATGGCTACACCTTC,few,TRBJ1-2,TRBV5-8,-
CSVAQAQETQYF,TGCAGCGTTGCGCAGGCCCAAGAGACCCAGTACTTC,-,TRBJ2-5,TRBV29-1,-
CASRALAGGHNEQFF,TGTGCCAGCAGGGCACTAGCGGGGGGGCACAATGAGCAGTTCTTC,few,TRBJ2-1,TRBV6-1,TRBD2
CASSILLAGELHEQYF,TGTGCCAGTAGTATACTCCTAGCGGGGGAGCTCCACGAGCAGTACTTC,-,TRBJ2-7,TRBV19,TRBD2
CASSWTDTSNYGYTF,TGTGCCAGCAGCTGGACGGACACTTCTAACTATGGCTACACCTTC,-,TRBJ1-2,TRBV5-5,-
CASSTQGVGELFF,TGTGCCAGCAGTACTCAGGGGGTCGGGGAGCTGTTTTTT,-,TRBJ2-2,TRBV2,TRBD1
CASSLSTGGAFF,TGTGCCAGCAGCTTAAGTACAGGGGGTGCTTTCTTT,-,TRBJ1-1,TRBV7-9,TRBD1
CASSKTTGSSYNEQFF,TGTGCCAGCAGCAAGACGACAGGGAGCTCCTACAATGAGCAGTTCTTC,-,TRBJ2-1,TRBV7-3,TRBD1
CASSRRTSASYNEQFF,TGTGCCAGCAGCCGACGGACTAGCGCCTCATACAATGAGCAGTTCTTC,-,TRBJ2-1,TRBV13,TRBD2
CASSPELALLVSGQYF,TGTGCCAGCTCACCAGAACTAGCGCTCCTGGTGAGCGGGCAGTACTTC,-,TRBJ2-7,TRBV18,TRBD2
CASSQARGGEQYF,TGTGCCAGCAGCCAAGCGCGGGGAGGGGAGCAGTACTTC,-,TRBJ2-7,TRBV14,TRBD2
CASSDGPKNIQYF,TGTGCCAGCAGTGACGGTCCCAAAAACATTCAGTACTTC,-,TRBJ2-4,TRBV2,-
CASSLIGQGGYTF,TGTGCCAGCAGTTTAATAGGGCAGGGTGGCTACACCTTC,-,TRBJ1-2,TRBV28,-
CASSRTGITEAFF,TGTGCCAGCAGCCGAACCGGGATCACTGAAGCTTTCTTT,-,TRBJ1-1,TRBV2,-
CASSHTGSTEAFF,TGTGCCAGCAGTCACACGGGGTCCACTGAAGCTTTCTTT,few,TRBJ1-1,TRBV5-4,-
CASSESGGPSYEQYF,TGTGCCAGCAGCGAATCGGGAGGGCCGTCCTACGAGCAGTACTTC,once,TRBJ2-7,TRBV7-9,TRBD2
CAWSDGYGYTF,TGTGCCTGGAGTGACGGGTATGGCTACACCTTC,-,TRBJ1-2,TRBV30,-
CASSAPWSEKLFF,TGTGCCAGCAGTGCCCCCTGGAGCGAAAAACTGTTTTTT,-,TRBJ1-4,TRBV25-1,-
CASSQAASQETQYF,TGTGCCAGCAGCCAAGCGGCTAGCCAAGAGACCCAGTACTTC,once,TRBJ2-5,TRBV4-2,-
CASSRQGSTDTQYF,TGTGCCAGTAGCAGACAGGGTAGCACAGATACGCAGTATTTT,-,TRBJ2-3,TRBV19,TRBD1
CASSLGANEQYF,TGTGCCAGCAGCTTAGGGGCAAACGAGCAGTACTTC,-,TRBJ2-7,TRBV7-9,-
CASREGLAGGTYGYTF,TGTGCCAGCAGGGAGGGGTTGGCGGGGGGCACCTATGGCTACACCTTC,-,TRBJ1-2,TRBV5-4,-
CASTRDYSSYNEQFF,TGTGCCAGCACCAGGGACTACAGCTCCTACAATGAGCAGTTCTTC,-,TRBJ2-1,TRBV4-2,TRBD2
CASSTSMSGGLSFSSYNEQFF,TGTGCCAGTAGTACCTCGATGAGCGGGGGGCTTTCATTCAGCTCCTACAATGAGCAGTTCTTC,once,TRBJ2-1,TRBV19,TRBD2
CASRVTASGNTIYF,TGTGCCAGCAGAGTGACAGCCTCTGGAAACACCATATATTTT,-,TRBJ1-3,TRBV6-5,-
CASSEAQRTEAFF,TGTGCCAGCAGTGAAGCGCAGAGGACTGAAGCTTTCTTT,-,TRBJ1-1,TRBV6-1,-